The source of this T cell receptor beta chain is a study of blood T cell repertoires in COVID-19. Looking at the study overall: Samples representing acute and convalescent COVID-19 were sourced from the United States, Italy and Spain.

Participants, about 18 to 100 years old, spanned around 25 US areas. CDR3 length: 16 amino acids. The V gene's germline CDR1 is LNHDA and CDR2 SQIVND (reference sequence). V was shortened by 1 base and J by 1 base, with 13 bases between the two germline ends. A single count supports this clone. This table comes from immunoSEQ multiplex PCR, and its TCRdb copy is limited to in-frame clones, with some not included. The repertoire holds 200,000 to 250,000 clones, around 90% seen once, with 1.2% in the top ten. The receptor was isolated from a man aged 25 to 40 who had recovered from COVID-19. This rearrangement joins TRBV19 to TRBJ2-5; weak D call: TRBD1 (6 bases). The specimen sequenced was PBMCs or T cells enriched from blood (not recorded which). The CDR3 loop is CASSIVTGWAQETQYF. CDR3 nucleotides: TGTGCCAGTAGTATAGTGACAGGCTGGGCCCAAGAGACCCAGTACTTC.